Detailed here is one T cell receptor (beta chain). This sample is drawn from a study of regulatory T cells in long-lasting Graves disease. The sample's time point: newly diagnosed GD, antithyroid drugs for less than 3 months. Researchers made the TCR library from RNA that was extracted from PBMCs. Relying on iRepertoire HTBI primers and Arm-PCR of CDR3 regions, the team built TCR beta libraries. TCRdb reprocessed the multiplex PCR reads via MiXCR and lists one record per CDR3 protein. The table has 550,000 to 700,000 distinct CDR3 sequences, roughly 15% seen once. Trimming shortened V by 0 bases and J by 7 bases, and 7 bases separated the two germline ends. The CDR3 loop spans 11 amino acids. Germline V gives CDR1 GTSNPN, CDR2 SVGIG (reference sequence). The same specimen was also included in a second study, on T cells in Graves' hyperthyroidism and ophthalmopathy.

The sequencing used peripheral blood mononuclear cells (PBMCs), collected at new diagnosis, from a patient treated with antithyroid drugs. V usage is TRBV30 and J usage is TRBJ2-7; D unclear. This TCR was recovered from a man aged 18-30 years with Graves disease. The CDR3 DNA follows: TGTGCCTGGAGTGTACTGAATGAGCAGTACTTC. Translated, it gives CAWSVLNEQYF.